The clone carrying this T cell receptor beta chain was seen a few times. What it recognizes is unknown. The data originate from a study of vaccination and CD4 T cells after COVID-19. Regarding treatment: roughly ten-day PBMC culture with coronavirus spike peptide pools or control peptides (ViraFEST assay). The V gene end was trimmed by 3 bases and the J gene end by 6 bases; junction bases not matched to a gene: 10. Germline CDR1 SGHVS, CDR2 FQNEAQ. The CDR3 sequence is 15 residues long. Cultured CD4+ T cell DNA was sequenced using the Oncomine TCR Beta short-read assay. Each CDR3 protein gets one entry after TCRdb re-called the PCR reads with MiXCR. The table includes more than 15,000 distinct CDR3 sequences, approximately 40% detected once.

Sequenced material: CD4+ T cells from blood, cultured in vitro, taken before SARS-CoV-2 vaccination. The clonotype comes from a human donor who received a COVID-19 vaccine. The chain links TRBV7-8 to TRBJ1-2; 7 bases line up with TRBD1. The CDR3 DNA reads as TGTGCCAGCAGCTTTGCCGTTACAGGGGATCATGGCTACACCTTC. Its translation is CASSFAVTGDHGYTF.